By share, the clone carrying this T cell receptor (beta chain) counts as medium-sized. TCRdb re-called the 5' RACE reads with MiXCR, one entry per CDR3 protein. The table includes about 22,000 distinct CDR3 sequences, less than 4.5% detected once. This sample was included in a study of early T cells in non-severe SARS-CoV-2 infection. The CDR3 totals 14 residues. Trimming left V 3 bases short and J 10 bases short, with 18 bases between. CDR1 and CDR2 (germline): SGHVS, FQNEAQ. The sample taken for sequencing was whole blood. The receptor's source is an adult who was a healthcare worker with PCR-confirmed SARS-CoV-2 infection or an uninfected control (not recorded which). The V and J genes are TRBV7-8 and TRBJ2-5; D unresolved. CDR3 nucleotides: TGTGCCAGCAGCTTGACGAGGCTTCCTTCGGGCCAGTACTTC. Encoded protein: CASSLTRLPSGQYF.